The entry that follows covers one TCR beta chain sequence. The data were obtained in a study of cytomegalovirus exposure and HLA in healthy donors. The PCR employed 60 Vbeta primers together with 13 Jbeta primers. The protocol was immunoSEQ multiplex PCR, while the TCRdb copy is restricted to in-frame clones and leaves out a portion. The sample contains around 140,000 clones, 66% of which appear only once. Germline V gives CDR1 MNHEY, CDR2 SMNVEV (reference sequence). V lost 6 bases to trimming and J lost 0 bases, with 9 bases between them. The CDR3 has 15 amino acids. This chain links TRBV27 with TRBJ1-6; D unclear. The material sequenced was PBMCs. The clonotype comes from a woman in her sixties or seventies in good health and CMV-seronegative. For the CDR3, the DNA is TGTGCCAGCAGGACATTGAGCTCCTATAATTCACCCCTCCACTTT. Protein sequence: CASRTLSSYNSPLHF.